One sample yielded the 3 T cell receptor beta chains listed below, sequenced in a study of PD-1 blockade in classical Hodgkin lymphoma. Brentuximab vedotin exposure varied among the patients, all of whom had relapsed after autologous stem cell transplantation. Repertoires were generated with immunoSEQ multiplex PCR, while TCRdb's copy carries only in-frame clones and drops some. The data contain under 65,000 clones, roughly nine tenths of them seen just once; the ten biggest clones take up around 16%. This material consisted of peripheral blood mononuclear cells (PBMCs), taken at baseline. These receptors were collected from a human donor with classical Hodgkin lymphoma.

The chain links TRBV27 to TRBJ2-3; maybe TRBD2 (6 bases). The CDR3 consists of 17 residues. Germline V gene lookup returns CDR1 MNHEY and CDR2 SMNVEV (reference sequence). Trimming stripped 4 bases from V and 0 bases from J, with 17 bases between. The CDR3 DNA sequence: TGTGCCAGCAGTTACACCCGGATAGCGGCGAGCACAGATACGCAGTATTTT. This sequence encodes CASSYTRIAASTDTQYF.

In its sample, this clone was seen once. CDR3 coding DNA: TGTGCCAGTAGTATCCCAGGGGGATCCTCTGGAAACACCATATATTTT. Residues: CASSIPGGSSGNTIYF. This chain connects TRBV19 to TRBJ1-3; 7 nucleotides line up with TRBD1. The germline V gene has CDR1 LNHDA and CDR2 SQIVND (reference sequence). The trim removed 3 bases at V and 0 bases at J, leaving 5 bases unmatched. The CDR3 has 16 residues.

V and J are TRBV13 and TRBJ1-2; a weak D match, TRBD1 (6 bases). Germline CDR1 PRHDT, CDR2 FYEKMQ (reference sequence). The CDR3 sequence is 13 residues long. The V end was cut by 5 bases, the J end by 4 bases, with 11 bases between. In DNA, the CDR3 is TGTGCCAGCAGCGAAACAGGGCCCTATGGCTACACCTTC. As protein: CASSETGPYGYTF.